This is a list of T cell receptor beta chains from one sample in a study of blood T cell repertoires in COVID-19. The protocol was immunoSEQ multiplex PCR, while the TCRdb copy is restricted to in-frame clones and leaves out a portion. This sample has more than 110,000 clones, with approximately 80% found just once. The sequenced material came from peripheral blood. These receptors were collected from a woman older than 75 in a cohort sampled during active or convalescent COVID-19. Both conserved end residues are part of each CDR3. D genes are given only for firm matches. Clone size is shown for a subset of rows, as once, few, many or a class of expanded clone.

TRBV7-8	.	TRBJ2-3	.	CASSSRESTDTQYF	TGTGCCAGCAGCTCACGAGAAAGCACAGATACGCAGTATTTT
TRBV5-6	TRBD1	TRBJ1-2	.	CASRLREGGLYGYTF	TGTGCCAGCAGACTCCGAGAAGGGGGCCTCTATGGCTACACCTTC
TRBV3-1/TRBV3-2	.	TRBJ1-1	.	CASSQGGTPEAFF	TGTGCCAGCAGCCAAGGAGGGACACCTGAAGCTTTCTTT
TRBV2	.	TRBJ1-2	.	CAGGQSNYGYTF	TGTGCCGGAGGACAGTCCAATTATGGCTACACCTTC
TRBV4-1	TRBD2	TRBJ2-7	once	CASARTSGDEQYF	TGCGCCAGCGCGAGGACTAGCGGGGATGAGCAGTACTTC
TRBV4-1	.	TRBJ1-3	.	CASSQDIRGTAGNTIYF	TGCGCCAGCAGCCAAGATATCCGGGGAACCGCCGGAAACACCATATATTTT
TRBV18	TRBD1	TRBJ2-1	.	CASSPRQGALSYNEQFF	TGTGCCAGCTCACCACGACAGGGGGCCTTATCCTACAATGAGCAGTTCTTC
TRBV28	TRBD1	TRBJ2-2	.	CASSTQTTGAGELFF	TGTGCCAGCAGTACGCAAACAACAGGGGCCGGGGAGCTGTTTTTT
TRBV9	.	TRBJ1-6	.	CASSGPGNESPLHF	TGTGCCAGCAGCGGACCAGGGAACGAATCACCCCTCCACTTT
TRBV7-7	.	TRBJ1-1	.	CASSSDRNTEAFF	TGTGCTAGCAGCTCGGACAGGAACACTGAAGCTTTCTTT
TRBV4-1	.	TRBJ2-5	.	CASSQDGGRQETQYF	TGCGCCAGCAGCCAAGACGGCGGTCGGCAAGAGACCCAGTACTTC
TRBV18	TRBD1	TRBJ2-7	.	CASSPKAGTGGYEQYF	TGTGCCAGCTCACCAAAGGCCGGGACAGGGGGATACGAGCAGTACTTC
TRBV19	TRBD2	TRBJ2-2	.	CASSIVGGAAGELFF	TGTGCCAGTAGTATAGTCGGGGGGGCCGCAGGGGAGCTGTTTTTT
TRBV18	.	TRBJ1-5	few	CASSELPAVSNQPQHF	TGTGCCAGCTCAGAACTACCGGCAGTTAGCAATCAGCCCCAGCATTTT
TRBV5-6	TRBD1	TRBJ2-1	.	CASSPGTGTVDEQFF	TGTGCCAGCAGCCCAGGGACAGGGACGGTTGATGAGCAGTTCTTC
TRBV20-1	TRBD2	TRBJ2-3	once	CSASEGLAGGTDTQYF	TGCAGTGCTAGTGAAGGACTAGCGGGGGGTACAGATACGCAGTATTTT
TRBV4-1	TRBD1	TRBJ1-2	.	CASSQAGTGNTYGYTF	TGCGCCAGCAGCCAAGCTGGGACAGGCAATACCTATGGCTACACCTTC
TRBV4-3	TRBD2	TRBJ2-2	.	CASSQDPSGGPGGELFF	TGCGCCAGCAGCCAAGATCCAAGCGGGGGACCTGGGGGGGAGCTGTTTTTT
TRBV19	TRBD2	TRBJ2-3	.	CASSPPSGASTDTQYF	TGTGCCAGTAGTCCCCCTAGCGGGGCTAGCACAGATACGCAGTATTTT
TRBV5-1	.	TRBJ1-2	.	CASSLGQVNYGYTF	TGCGCCAGCAGCTTGGGACAGGTCAACTATGGCTACACCTTC
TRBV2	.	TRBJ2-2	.	CASSPGQNTGELFF	TGTGCCAGCAGCCCTGGGCAGAACACCGGGGAGCTGTTTTTT
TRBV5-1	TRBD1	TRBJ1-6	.	CASKTGDRGYNSPLHF	TGCGCCAGCAAAACCGGGGACAGGGGCTATAATTCACCCCTCCACTTT
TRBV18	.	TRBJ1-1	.	CASSPRQEGTEAFF	TGTGCCAGCTCACCCCGACAGGAAGGCACTGAAGCTTTCTTT
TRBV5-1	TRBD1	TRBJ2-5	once	CASSPRTGQETQYF	TGCGCCAGCAGCCCGAGGACAGGCCAAGAGACCCAGTACTTC
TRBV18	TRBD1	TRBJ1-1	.	CASSLGQGRTEAFF	TGTGCCAGCTCACTGGGACAGGGAAGGACTGAAGCTTTCTTT
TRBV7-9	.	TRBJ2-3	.	CASRRTDTQYF	TGTGCCAGCAGACGGACAGATACGCAGTATTTT